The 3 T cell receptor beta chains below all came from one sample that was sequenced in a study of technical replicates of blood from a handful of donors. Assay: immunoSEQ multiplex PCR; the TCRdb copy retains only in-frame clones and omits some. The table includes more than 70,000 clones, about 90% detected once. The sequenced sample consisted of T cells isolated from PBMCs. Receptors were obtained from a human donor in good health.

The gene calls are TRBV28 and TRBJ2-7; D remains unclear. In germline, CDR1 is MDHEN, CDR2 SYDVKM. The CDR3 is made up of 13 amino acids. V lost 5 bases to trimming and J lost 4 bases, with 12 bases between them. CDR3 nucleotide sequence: TGTGCCAGCAGTCAGGCAGGCGATTACGAGCAGTACTTC. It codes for CASSQAGDYEQYF.

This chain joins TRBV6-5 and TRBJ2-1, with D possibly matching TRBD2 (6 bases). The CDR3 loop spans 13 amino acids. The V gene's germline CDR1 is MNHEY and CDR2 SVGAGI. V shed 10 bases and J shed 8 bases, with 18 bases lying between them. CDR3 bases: TGTGCCACCAAGACCAACGAGCGGGATGAGCAGTTCTTC. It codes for CATKTNERDEQFF.

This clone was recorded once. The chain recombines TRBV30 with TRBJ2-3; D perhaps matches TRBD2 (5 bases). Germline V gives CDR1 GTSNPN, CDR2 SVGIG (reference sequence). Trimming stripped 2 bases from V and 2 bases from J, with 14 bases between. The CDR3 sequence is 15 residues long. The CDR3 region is CAWSHGRGITDTQYF. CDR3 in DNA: TGTGCCTGGAGTCACGGACGGGGAATCACAGATACGCAGTATTTT.